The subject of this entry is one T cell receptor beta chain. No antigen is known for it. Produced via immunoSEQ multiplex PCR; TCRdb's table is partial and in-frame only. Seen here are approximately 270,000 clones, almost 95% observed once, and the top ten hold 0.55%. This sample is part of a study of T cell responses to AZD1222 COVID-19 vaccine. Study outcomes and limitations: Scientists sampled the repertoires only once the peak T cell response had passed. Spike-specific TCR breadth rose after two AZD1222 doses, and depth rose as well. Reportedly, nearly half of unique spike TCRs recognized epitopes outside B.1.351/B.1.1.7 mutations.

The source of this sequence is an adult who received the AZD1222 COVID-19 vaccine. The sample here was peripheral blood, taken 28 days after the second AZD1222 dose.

CDR3 region: CASKAGWNTEAFF. The CDR3 bases are TGTGCCAGTAAGGCAGGGTGGAACACTGAAGCTTTCTTT. The chain employs TRBV19 and TRBJ1-1; possibly TRBD1 for D (5 bases). This CDR3 is built from 13 residues. Per the germline V gene, CDR1 is LNHDA and CDR2 is SQIVND (reference sequence). Trimming shortened V by 7 bases and J by 1 base, and 10 bases separated the two germline ends.